This is a list of T cell receptor beta chains from one sample in a study of shared clonotypes between healthy human individuals. This table comes from immunoSEQ multiplex PCR, and its TCRdb copy is limited to in-frame clones, with some not included. Of fewer than 800,000 clones listed, about 91% were seen once; the top ten hold 24%. The sequenced sample was naive CD8+ T cells sorted from blood. All receptors derive from a man younger than 40 in good health. Each CDR3 is given with its conserved first and last residue. The order of the fields is clone size, J gene, D gene, V gene, CDR3 protein, CDR3 DNA. D genes are given only for firm matches. Size tells how often a clone was seen (once, few, many) or the class of an expanded clone, and some rows leave it out.

clone_size: once; j_call: TRBJ2-7; d_call: NA; v_call: TRBV2; cdr3_aa: CASSKGVYEQYF; cdr3_nt: TGTGCCAGCTCAAAGGGGGTCTACGAGCAGTACTTC
clone_size: NA; j_call: TRBJ1-5; d_call: NA; v_call: TRBV16; cdr3_aa: CASSPSDSNQPQHF; cdr3_nt: TGTGCCAGCAGCCCGTCGGATAGCAATCAGCCCCAGCATTTT
clone_size: NA; j_call: TRBJ1-1; d_call: NA; v_call: TRBV7-2; cdr3_aa: CASSPGGNTEAFF; cdr3_nt: TGTGCCAGCAGCCCCGGGGGGAACACTGAAGCTTTCTTT
clone_size: once; j_call: TRBJ2-3; d_call: TRBD2; v_call: TRBV5-6; cdr3_aa: CASSLYLAGASDTQYF; cdr3_nt: TGTGCCAGCAGCTTGTACCTAGCGGGAGCATCAGATACGCAGTATTTT
clone_size: NA; j_call: TRBJ2-2; d_call: NA; v_call: TRBV19; cdr3_aa: CASSIPDLTGELFF; cdr3_nt: TGTGCCAGTAGTATCCCGGACCTTACCGGGGAGCTGTTTTTT
clone_size: NA; j_call: TRBJ2-1; d_call: TRBD1; v_call: TRBV6-5; cdr3_aa: CASSSRQGLGIEQFF; cdr3_nt: TGTGCCAGCAGTTCGCGACAGGGATTAGGGATTGAGCAGTTCTTC
clone_size: NA; j_call: TRBJ2-2; d_call: NA; v_call: TRBV27; cdr3_aa: CASSLGYTGELFF; cdr3_nt: TGTGCCAGCAGTTTGGGTTACACCGGGGAGCTGTTTTTT
clone_size: NA; j_call: TRBJ1-5; d_call: NA; v_call: TRBV7-2; cdr3_aa: CASSLYQISNQPQHF; cdr3_nt: TGTGCCAGCAGCTTATATCAAATTAGCAATCAGCCCCAGCATTTT
clone_size: NA; j_call: TRBJ1-1; d_call: TRBD1; v_call: TRBV2; cdr3_aa: CASSGWTGLRVSTEAFF; cdr3_nt: TGTGCCAGCAGTGGATGGACAGGGTTGAGGGTCAGCACTGAAGCTTTCTTT
clone_size: NA; j_call: TRBJ1-4; d_call: NA; v_call: TRBV11-2; cdr3_aa: CASSSPRASEKLFF; cdr3_nt: TGTGCCAGCAGCTCTCCCCGCGCCAGCGAAAAACTGTTTTTT